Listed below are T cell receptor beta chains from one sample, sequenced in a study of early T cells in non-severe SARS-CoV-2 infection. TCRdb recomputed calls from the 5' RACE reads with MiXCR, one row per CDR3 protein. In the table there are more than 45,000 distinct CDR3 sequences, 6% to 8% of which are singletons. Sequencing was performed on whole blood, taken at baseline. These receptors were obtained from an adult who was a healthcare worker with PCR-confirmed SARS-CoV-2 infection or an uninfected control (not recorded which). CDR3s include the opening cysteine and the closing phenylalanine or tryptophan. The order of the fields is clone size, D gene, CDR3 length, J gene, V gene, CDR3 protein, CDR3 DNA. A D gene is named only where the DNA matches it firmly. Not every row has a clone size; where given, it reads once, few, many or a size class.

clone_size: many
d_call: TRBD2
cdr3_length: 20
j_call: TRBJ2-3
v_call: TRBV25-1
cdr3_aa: CASSELRGRRTRGDTDTQYF
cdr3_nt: TGTGCCAGCAGTGAATTACGCGGGAGACGAACACGAGGAGACACAGATACGCAGTATTTT

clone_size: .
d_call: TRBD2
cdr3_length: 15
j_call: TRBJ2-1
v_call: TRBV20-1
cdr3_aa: CSATKTSGRGNEQFF
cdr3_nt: TGCAGTGCCACCAAGACTAGCGGGAGGGGGAATGAGCAGTTCTTC

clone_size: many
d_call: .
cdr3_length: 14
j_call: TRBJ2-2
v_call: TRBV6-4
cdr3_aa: CASSDETSTGELFF
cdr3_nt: TGTGCCAGCAGTGACGAAACTAGCACCGGGGAGCTGTTTTTT

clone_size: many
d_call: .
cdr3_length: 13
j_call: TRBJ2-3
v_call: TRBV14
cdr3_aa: CASSWSVRDTQYF
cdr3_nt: TGTGCCAGCTCGTGGTCCGTTCGAGATACGCAGTATTTT

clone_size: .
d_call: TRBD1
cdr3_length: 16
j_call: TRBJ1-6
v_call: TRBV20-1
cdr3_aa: CSAREGLTGNNSPLHF
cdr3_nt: TGCAGTGCTAGAGAGGGTCTGACAGGGAATAATTCACCCCTCCACTTT

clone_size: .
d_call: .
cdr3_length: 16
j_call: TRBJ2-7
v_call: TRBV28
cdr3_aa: CASSLFGAARSYEQYF
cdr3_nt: TGTGCCAGCAGTTTATTTGGAGCCGCCAGGTCCTACGAGCAGTACTTC

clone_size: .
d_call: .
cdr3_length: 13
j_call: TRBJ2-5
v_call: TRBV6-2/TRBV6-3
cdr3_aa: CASKTGSGETQYF
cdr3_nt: TGTGCCAGCAAAACGGGTTCGGGAGAGACCCAGTACTTC

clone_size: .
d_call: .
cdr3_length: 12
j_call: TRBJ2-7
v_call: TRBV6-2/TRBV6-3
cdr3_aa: CASSYWGVEQYF
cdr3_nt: TGTGCCAGCAGTTACTGGGGGGTCGAGCAGTACTTC

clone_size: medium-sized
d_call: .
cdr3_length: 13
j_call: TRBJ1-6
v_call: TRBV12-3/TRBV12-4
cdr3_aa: CASRRGSNSPLHF
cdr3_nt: TGTGCCAGCAGGAGGGGGTCGAATTCACCCCTCCACTTT

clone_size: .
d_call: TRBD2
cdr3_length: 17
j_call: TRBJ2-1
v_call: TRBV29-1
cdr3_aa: CSVPGTSGSGAYNEQFF
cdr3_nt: TGCAGCGTGCCCGGGACTAGCGGGAGTGGGGCCTACAATGAGCAGTTCTTC

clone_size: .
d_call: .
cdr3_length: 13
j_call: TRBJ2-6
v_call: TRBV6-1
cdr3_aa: CASINSGANVLTF
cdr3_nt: TGTGCCAGCATTAACTCTGGGGCCAACGTCCTGACTTTC

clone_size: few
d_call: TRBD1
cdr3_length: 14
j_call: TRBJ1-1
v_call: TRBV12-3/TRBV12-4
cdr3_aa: CASSLGQGNTEAFF
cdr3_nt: TGTGCCAGCAGTCTGGGACAGGGGAACACTGAAGCTTTCTTT

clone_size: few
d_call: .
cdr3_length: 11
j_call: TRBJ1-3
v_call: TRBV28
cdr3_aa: CASNTGQSKYF
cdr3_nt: TGTGCCAGCAACACTGGACAGTCCAAATATTTT

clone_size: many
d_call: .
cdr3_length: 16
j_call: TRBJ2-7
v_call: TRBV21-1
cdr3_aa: CASSKGKAGGLYEQYF
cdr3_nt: TGTGCCAGCAGCAAAGGAAAAGCGGGAGGCTTGTACGAGCAGTACTTC

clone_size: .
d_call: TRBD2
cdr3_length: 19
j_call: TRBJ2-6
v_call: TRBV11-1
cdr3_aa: CASTRPGVWGGSGANVLTF
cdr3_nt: TGTGCCAGCACGAGGCCCGGCGTGTGGGGGGGCTCTGGGGCCAACGTCCTGACTTTC

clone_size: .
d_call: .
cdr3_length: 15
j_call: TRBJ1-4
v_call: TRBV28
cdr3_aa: CASSNWDTPTEKLFF
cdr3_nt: TGTGCCAGCAGCAATTGGGACACGCCGACTGAAAAACTGTTTTTT

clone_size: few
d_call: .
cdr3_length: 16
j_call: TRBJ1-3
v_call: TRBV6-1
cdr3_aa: CASRPALAISGNTIYF
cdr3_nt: TGTGCCAGCAGGCCCGCGTTGGCCATCTCTGGAAACACCATATATTTT

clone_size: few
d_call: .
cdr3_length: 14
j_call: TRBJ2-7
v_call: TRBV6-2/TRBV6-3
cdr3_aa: CASTHRALSHEQYF
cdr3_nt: TGTGCCAGCACCCACCGGGCCCTTAGCCACGAGCAGTACTTC

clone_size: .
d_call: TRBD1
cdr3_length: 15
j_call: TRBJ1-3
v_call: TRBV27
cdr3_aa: CASSPTGTLGNTIYF
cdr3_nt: TGTGCCAGCAGCCCGACAGGGACTCTAGGAAACACCATATATTTT

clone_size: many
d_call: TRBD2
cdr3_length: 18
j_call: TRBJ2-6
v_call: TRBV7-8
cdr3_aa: CASSLAASGRAGANVLTF
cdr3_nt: TGTGCCAGCAGCTTAGCGGCTAGCGGGAGGGCTGGGGCCAACGTCCTGACTTTC

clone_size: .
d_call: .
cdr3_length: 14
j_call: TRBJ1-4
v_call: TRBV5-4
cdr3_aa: CASSFERTNEKLFF
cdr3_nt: TGTGCCAGCAGCTTCGAGAGGACTAATGAAAAACTGTTTTTT

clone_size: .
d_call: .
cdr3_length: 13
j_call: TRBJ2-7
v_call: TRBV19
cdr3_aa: CASSINGPYEQYF
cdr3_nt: TGTGCCAGTAGTATCAACGGACCCTACGAGCAGTACTTC

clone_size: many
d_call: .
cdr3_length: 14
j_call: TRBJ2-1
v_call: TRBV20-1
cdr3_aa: CSARQGGSYNEQFF
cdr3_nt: TGCAGCGCAAGACAGGGAGGCTCCTACAATGAGCAGTTCTTC

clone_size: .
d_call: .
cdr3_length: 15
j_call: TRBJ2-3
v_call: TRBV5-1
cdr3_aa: CASSLVSADTDTQYF
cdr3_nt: TGCGCCAGCAGCTTGGTCTCAGCGGACACAGATACGCAGTATTTT

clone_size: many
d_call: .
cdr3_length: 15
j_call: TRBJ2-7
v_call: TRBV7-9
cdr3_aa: CASSPPAGLLHEQYF
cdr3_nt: TGTGCCAGCAGCCCACCGGCCGGCCTACTCCACGAGCAGTACTTC

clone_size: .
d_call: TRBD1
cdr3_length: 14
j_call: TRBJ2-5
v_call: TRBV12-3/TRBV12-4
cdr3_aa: CASSYGQGQETQYF
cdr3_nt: TGTGCCAGCAGCTACGGACAGGGTCAAGAGACCCAGTACTTC

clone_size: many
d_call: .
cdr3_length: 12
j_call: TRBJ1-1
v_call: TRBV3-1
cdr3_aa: CASSQVGTEAFF
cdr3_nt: TGTGCCAGCAGCCAAGTGGGCACTGAAGCTTTCTTT

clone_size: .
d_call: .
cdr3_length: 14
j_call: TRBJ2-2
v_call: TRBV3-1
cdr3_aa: CASSQARGAGELFF
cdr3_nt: TGTGCCAGCAGCCAAGCGCGAGGGGCCGGGGAGCTGTTTTTT

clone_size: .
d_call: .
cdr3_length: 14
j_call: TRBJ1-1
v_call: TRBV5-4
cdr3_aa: CASSLMRVGAEAFF
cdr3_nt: TGTGCCAGCAGCTTGATGAGGGTTGGGGCTGAAGCTTTCTTT

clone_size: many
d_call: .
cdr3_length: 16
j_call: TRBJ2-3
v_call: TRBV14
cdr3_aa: CASSQPLNAYTDTQYF
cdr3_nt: TGTGCCAGCAGCCAGCCTCTCAACGCTTACACAGATACGCAGTATTTT

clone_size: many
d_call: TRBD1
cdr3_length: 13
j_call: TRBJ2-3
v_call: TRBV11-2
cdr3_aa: CASSPGTVQTQYF
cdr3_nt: TGTGCCAGCAGCCCCGGGACAGTTCAAACGCAGTATTTT

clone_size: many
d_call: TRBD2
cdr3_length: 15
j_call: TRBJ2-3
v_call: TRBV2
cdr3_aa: CASSIAGGGTDTQYF
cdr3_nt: TGTGCCAGCTCAATAGCGGGAGGTGGCACAGATACGCAGTATTTT

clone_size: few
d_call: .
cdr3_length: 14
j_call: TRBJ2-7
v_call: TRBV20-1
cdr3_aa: CSARDSQGVSEQYF
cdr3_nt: TGCAGTGCTAGAGATAGTCAGGGTGTCTCCGAGCAGTACTTC

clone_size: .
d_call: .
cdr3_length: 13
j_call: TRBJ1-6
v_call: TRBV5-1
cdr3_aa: CASSEQGVSPLHF
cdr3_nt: TGCGCCAGCAGCGAACAGGGTGTTTCACCCCTCCACTTT

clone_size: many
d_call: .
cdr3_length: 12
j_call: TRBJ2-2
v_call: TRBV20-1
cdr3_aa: CSATRNTGELFF
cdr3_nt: TGCAGTGCTACCCGGAACACCGGGGAGCTGTTTTTT

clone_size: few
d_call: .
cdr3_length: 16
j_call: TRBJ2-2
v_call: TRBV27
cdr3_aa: CASSFGRESRRGELFF
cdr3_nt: TGTGCCAGCAGTTTTGGGCGGGAAAGCCGGCGGGGGGAGCTGTTTTTT

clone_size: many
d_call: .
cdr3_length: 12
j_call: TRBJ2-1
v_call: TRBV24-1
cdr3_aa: CATSAPTGEQFF
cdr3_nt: TGTGCCACCAGTGCCCCGACCGGGGAGCAGTTCTTC